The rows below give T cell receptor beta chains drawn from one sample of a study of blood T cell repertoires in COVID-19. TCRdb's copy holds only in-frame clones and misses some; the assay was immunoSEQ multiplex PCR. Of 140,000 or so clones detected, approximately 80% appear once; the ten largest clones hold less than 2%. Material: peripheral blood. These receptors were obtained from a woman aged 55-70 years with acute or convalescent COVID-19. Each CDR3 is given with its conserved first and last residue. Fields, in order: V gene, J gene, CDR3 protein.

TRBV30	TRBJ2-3	CAWSPAGGRSDTQYF
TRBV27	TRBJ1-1	CASSFFKNGVKAFF
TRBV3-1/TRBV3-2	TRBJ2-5	CASSPGLSGRAGETQYF
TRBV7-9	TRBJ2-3	CASSLDAGTDTQYF
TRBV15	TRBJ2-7	CATSYGREGQGYEQYF
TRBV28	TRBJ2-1	CASSFRTSGHGAEQFF
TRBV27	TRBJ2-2	CASSSSGFPGELFF
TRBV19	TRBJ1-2	CASSSRRGGHYGYTF
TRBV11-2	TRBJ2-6	CASSRNRGPGANVLTF
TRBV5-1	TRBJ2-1	CASSLAGTSRINEQFF
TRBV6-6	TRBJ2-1	CASSYSTGTDNEQFF
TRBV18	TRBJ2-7	CASTPDSPSSYEQYF